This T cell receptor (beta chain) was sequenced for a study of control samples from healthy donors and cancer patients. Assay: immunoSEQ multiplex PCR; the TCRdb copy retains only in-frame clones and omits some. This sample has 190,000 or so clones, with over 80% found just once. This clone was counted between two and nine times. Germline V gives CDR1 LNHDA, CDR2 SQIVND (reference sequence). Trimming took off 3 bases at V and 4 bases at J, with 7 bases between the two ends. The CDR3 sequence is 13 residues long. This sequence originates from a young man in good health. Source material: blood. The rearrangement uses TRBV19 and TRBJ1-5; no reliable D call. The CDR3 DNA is TGTGCCAGTAGTATCCCTCTAAATCAGCCCCAGCATTTT. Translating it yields CASSIPLNQPQHF.